This T cell receptor (beta chain) is drawn from a study of long-term antiretroviral therapy in people with HIV. Runs used v3.0 of the immunoSEQ assay and were done at survey level. Only in-frame clones appear in the TCRdb table, and some are missing; sequencing was by immunoSEQ multiplex PCR. The sample carries some 30,000 clones, approximately 90% recorded once. The receptor comes from a woman aged 18 to 35 with HIV. Sequences were derived from unsorted PBMCs, sampled 1.8 years after starting antiretroviral therapy.

As DNA, the CDR3 is TGTGCCAGCAGCGTCCGGGACACCAACACTGAAGCTTTCTTT. It specifies CASSVRDTNTEAFF. The chain combines TRBV5-4 with TRBJ1-1, with a possible D match to TRBD1 (6 bases). The CDR3 is 14 residues long. In germline, CDR1 is SGHNT, CDR2 YYREEE (reference sequence). The V end lost 4 bases, the J end lost 2 bases, and 12 bases lay between the germline ends.